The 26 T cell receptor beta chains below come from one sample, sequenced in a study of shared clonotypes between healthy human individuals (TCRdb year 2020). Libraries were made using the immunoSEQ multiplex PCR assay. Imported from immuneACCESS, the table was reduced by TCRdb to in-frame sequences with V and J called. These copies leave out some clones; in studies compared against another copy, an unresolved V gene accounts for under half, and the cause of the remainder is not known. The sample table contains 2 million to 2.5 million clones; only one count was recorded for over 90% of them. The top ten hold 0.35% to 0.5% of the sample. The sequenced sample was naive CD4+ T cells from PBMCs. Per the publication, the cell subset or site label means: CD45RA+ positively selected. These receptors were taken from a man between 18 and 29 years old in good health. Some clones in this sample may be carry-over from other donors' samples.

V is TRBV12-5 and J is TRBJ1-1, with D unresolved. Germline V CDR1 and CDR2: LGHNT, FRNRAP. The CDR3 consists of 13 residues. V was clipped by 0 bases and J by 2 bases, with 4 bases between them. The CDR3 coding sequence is TGTGCTAGTGGTTTGGTCCCTAACACTGAAGCTTTCTTT. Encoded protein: CASGLVPNTEAFF.

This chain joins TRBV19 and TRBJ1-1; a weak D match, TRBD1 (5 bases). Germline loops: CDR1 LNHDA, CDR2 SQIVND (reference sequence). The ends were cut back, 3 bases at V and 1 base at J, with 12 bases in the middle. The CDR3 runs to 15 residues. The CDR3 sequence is CASSIIQRGNTEAFF. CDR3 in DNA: TGTGCCAGTAGTATCATCCAGAGGGGGAACACTGAAGCTTTCTTT.

The CDR3 DNA follows: TGTGCCAGCAGCGTGGTGGAGGACACTGAAGCTTTCTTT. It specifies CASSVVEDTEAFF. This chain joins TRBV9 and TRBJ1-1, with unresolved D. V lost 2 bases, J lost 3 bases, and 8 bases lay in between. CDR3 length: 13 residues. From germline, CDR1 is SGDLS and CDR2 YYNGEE.

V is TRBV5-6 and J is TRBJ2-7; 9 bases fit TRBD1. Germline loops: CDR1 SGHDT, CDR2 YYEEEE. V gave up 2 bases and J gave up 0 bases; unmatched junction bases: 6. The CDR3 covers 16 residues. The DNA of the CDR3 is TGTGCCAGCAGCTTCCTCCGGGACAGGGTCTCCTACGAGCAGTACTTC. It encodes CASSFLRDRVSYEQYF.

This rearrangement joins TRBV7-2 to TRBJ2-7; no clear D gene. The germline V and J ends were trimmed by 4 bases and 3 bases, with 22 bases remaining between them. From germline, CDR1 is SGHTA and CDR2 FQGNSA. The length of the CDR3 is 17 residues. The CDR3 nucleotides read TGTGCCAGCAGCTCCGGAGATGGAAGGTCGAAAGGCTACGAGCAGTACTTC. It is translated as CASSSGDGRSKGYEQYF.

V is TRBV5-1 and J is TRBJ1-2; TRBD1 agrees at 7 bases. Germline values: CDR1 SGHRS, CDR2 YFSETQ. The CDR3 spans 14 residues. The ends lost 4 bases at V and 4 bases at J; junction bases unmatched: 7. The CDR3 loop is CASSRDPGGYGYTF. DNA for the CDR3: TGCGCCAGCAGCCGAGACCCAGGGGGCTATGGCTACACCTTC.

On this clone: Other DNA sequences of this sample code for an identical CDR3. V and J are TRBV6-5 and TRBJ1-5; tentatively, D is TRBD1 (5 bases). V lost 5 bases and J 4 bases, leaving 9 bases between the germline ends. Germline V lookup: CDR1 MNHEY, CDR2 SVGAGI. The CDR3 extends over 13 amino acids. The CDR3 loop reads CASSPDRNQPQHF. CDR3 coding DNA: TGTGCCAGCAGTCCCGACAGAAATCAGCCCCAGCATTTT.

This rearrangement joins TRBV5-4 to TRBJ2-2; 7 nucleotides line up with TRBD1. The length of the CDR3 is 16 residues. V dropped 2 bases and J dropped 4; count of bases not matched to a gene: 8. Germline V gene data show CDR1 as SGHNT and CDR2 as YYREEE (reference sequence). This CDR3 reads CASSLGGLLLTGELFF. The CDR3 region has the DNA TGTGCCAGCAGCTTAGGGGGCCTTTTGCTCACCGGGGAGCTGTTTTTT.

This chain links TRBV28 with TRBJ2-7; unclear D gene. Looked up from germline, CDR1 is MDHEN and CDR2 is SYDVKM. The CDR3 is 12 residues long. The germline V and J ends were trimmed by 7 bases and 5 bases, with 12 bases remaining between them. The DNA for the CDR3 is TGTGCCAGCACATCCACCGGAAACGAGCAGTACTTC. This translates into CASTSTGNEQYF.

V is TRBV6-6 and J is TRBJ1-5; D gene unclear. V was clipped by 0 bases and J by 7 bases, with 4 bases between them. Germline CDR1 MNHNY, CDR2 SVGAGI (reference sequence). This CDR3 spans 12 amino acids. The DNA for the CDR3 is TGTGCCAGCAGTTACTCGATACAGCCCCAGCATTTT. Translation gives CASSYSIQPQHF.

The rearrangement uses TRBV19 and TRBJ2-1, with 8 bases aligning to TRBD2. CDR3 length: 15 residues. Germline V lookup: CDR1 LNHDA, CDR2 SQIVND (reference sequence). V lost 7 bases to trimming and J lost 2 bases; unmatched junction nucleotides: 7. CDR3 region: CASTYSGNTYNEQFF. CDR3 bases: TGTGCCAGTACCTATAGCGGGAACACCTACAATGAGCAGTTCTTC.

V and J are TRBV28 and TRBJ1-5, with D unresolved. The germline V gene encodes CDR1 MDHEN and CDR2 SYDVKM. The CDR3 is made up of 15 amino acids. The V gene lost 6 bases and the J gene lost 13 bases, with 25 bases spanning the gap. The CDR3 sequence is CASSLILAPPNVQHF. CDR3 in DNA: TGTGCCAGCAGCCTGATCCTCGCCCCCCCGAACGTACAGCATTTT.

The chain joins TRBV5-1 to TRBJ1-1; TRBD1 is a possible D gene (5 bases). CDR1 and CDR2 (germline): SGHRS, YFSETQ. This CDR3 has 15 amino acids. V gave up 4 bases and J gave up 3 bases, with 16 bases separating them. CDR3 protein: CASSPGVGWDTEAFF. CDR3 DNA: TGCGCCAGCAGCCCGGGGGTGGGCTGGGACACTGAAGCTTTCTTT.

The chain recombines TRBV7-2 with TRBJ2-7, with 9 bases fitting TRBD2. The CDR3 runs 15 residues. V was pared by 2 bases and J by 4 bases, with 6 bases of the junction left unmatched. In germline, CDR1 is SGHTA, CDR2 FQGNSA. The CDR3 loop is CASSLSAGGEYEQYF. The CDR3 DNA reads TGTGCCAGCAGCTTATCTGCGGGAGGGGAATACGAGCAGTACTTC. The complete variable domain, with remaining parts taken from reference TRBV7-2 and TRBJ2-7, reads GAGVSQSPSNKVTEKGKDVELRCDPISGHTALYWYRQSLGQGLEFLIYFQGNSAPDKSGLPSDRFSAERTGGSVSTLTIQRTQQEDSAVYLCASSLSAGGEYEQYFGPGTRLTVT.

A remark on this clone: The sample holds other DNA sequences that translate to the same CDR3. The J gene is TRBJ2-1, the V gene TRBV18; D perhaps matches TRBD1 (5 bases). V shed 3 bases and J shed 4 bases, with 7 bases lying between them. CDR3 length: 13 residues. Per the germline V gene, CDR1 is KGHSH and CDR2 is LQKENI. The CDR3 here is CASSPPGYNEQFF. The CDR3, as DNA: TGTGCCAGCTCACCCCCAGGGTACAATGAGCAGTTCTTC. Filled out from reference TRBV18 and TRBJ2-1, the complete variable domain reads NAGVMQNPRHLVRRRGQEARLRCSPMKGHSHVYWYRQLPEEGLKFMVYLQKENIIDESGMPKERFSAEFPKEGPSILRIQQVVRGDSAAYFCASSPPGYNEQFFGPGTRLTVL.

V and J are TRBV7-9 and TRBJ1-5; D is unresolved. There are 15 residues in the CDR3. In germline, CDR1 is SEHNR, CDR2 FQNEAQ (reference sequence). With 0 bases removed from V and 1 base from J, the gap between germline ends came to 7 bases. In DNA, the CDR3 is TGTGCCAGCAGCTTAGCGACGATCAGCAATCAGCCCCAGCATTTT. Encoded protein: CASSLATISNQPQHF. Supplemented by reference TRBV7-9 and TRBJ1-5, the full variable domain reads DTGVSQNPRHKITKRGQNVTFRCDPISEHNRLYWYRQTLGQGPEFLTYFQNEAQLEKSRLLSDRFSAERPKGSFSTLEIQRTEQGDSAMYLCASSLATISNQPQHFGDGTRLSIL.

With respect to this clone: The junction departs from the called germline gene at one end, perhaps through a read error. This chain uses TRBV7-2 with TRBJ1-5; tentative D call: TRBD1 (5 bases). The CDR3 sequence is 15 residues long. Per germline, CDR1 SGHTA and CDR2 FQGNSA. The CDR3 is CASSLGIGGNQPQHF. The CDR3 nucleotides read TGTGCCAGCAGTTTAGGGATAGGGGGCAATCAGCCCCAGCATTTT. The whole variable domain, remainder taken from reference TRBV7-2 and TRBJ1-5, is GAGVSQSPSNKVTEKGKDVELRCDPISGHTALYWYRQSLGQGLEFLIYFQGNSAPDKSGLPSDRFSAERTGGSVSTLTIQRTQQEDSAVYLCASSLGIGGNQPQHFGDGTRLSIL.

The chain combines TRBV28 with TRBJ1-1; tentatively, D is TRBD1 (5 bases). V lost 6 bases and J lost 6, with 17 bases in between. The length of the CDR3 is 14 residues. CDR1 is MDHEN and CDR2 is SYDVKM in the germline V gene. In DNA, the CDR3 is TGTGCCAGCAGCCCTCCCGGGGGGTCCCCTGAAGCTTTCTTT. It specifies CASSPPGGSPEAFF.

CDR3 region: CATDPTGTFSSEAFF. The CDR3 DNA follows: TGTGCCACGGACCCCACCGGGACGTTTTCCTCTGAAGCTTTCTTT. The chain joins TRBV10-3 to TRBJ1-1, with a tentative D call TRBD1 (5 bases). This CDR3 is built from 15 residues. The germline V gene has CDR1 ENHRY and CDR2 SYGVKD. The V and J ends lost 10 bases and 6 bases respectively, with 24 bases between them.

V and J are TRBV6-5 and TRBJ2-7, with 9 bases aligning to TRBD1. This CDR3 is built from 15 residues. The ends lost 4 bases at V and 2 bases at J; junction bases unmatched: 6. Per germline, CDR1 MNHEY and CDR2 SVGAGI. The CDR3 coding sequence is TGTGCCAGCAGTTGGGACAGGGCGACCCCCTACGAGCAGTACTTC. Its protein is CASSWDRATPYEQYF.

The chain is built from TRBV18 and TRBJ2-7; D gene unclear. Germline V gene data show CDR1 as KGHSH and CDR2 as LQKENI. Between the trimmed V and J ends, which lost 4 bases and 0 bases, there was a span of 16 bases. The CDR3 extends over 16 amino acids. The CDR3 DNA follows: TGTGCCAGCTCACAGAACGGGCCAGTGAGCTCCTACGAGCAGTACTTC. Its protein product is CASSQNGPVSSYEQYF.

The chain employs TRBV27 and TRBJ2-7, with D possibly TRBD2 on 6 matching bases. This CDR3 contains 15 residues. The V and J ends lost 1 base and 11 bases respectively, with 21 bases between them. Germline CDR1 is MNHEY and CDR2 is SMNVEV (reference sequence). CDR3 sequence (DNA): TGTGCCAGCAGTTTATGTACTATGTGGGGGACTGTGGAGTACTTC. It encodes CASSLCTMWGTVEYF.

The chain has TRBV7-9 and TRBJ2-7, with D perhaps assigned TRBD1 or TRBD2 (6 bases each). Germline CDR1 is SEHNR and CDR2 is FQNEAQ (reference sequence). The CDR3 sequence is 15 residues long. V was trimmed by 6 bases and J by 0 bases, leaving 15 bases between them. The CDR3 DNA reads TGTGCCAGCAGACATCGAGGGGGGAGCTCCTACGAGCAGTACTTC. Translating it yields CASRHRGGSSYEQYF.

The CDR3 region has the DNA TGTGCCAGCAGCGTGGTCAGGGGTGAAAAACTGTTTTTT. This encodes CASSVVRGEKLFF. The V gene is TRBV7-7, the J gene TRBJ1-4, with D possibly TRBD1 on 6 matching bases. Trimming took off 5 bases at V and 7 bases at J, with 11 bases between the two ends. This CDR3 has 13 residues. Germline values: CDR1 SSHAT, CDR2 FNYEAQ (reference sequence).

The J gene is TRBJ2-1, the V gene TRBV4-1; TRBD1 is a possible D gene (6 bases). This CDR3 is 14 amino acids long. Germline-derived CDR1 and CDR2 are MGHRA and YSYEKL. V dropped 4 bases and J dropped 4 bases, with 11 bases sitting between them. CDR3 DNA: TGCGCCAGCAGCCCCCGGGACACTTACAATGAGCAGTTCTTC. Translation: CASSPRDTYNEQFF.

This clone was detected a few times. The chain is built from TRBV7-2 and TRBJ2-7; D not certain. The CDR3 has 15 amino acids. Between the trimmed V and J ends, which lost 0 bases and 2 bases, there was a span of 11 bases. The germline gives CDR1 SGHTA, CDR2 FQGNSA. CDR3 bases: TGTGCCAGCAGCTTAGCCCTAGTTTCTCCCTACGAGCAGTACTTC. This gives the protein CASSLALVSPYEQYF.